This TCR beta chain was captured by sequencing in a study of beta chain features in type 1 diabetes. Sorted CD4+ subsets: naive, central memory, regulatory, stem cell-like memory (CD45RO/CCR7/CD25/CD127/CD95/CD27 panel). Sort purity for all populations was recorded as exceeding 98%. Expressed TCRB transcripts were sequenced after all isolated RNA was converted to cDNA. The assay was immunoSEQ multiplex PCR, and TCRdb's table has in-frame clones only and misses some. The table includes fewer than 500,000 clones, about 15% detected once. This clone was observed a handful of times. The antigen remains unidentified. The germline V and J ends were trimmed by 4 bases and 2 bases, with 10 bases remaining between them. This CDR3 is 13 amino acids long. The germline V gene encodes CDR1 SQVTM and CDR2 ANQGSEA. Overall study results and limits: Among patients with Type 1 diabetes, TCRB CDR3s were moderately but significantly shorter in every one of the four CD4+ subsets.

The gene calls are TRBV29-1 and TRBJ2-3; D is possibly TRBD1 (5 bases). This clonotype was obtained from a man aged 25 to 40 in good health. The sample was naive CD4+ T cells from blood. CDR3 DNA: TGCAGCGTTGGGGGCAGGCACACAGATACGCAGTATTTT. Protein sequence: CSVGGRHTDTQYF.